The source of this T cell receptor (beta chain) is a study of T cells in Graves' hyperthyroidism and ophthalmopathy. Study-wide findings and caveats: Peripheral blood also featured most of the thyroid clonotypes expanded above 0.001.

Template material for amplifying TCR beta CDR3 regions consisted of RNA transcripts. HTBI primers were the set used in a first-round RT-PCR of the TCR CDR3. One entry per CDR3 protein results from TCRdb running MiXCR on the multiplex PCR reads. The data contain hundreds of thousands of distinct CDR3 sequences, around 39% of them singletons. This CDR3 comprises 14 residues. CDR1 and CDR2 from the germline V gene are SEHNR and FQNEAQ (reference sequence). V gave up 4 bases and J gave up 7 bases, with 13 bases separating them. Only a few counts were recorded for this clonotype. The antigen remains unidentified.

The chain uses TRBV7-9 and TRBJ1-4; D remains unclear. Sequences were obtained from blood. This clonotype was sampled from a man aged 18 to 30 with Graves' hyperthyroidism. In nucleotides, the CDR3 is TGTGCCAGCAGCTCCCTGGGCCCTCCTGAAAAACTGTTTTTT. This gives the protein CASSSLGPPEKLFF.